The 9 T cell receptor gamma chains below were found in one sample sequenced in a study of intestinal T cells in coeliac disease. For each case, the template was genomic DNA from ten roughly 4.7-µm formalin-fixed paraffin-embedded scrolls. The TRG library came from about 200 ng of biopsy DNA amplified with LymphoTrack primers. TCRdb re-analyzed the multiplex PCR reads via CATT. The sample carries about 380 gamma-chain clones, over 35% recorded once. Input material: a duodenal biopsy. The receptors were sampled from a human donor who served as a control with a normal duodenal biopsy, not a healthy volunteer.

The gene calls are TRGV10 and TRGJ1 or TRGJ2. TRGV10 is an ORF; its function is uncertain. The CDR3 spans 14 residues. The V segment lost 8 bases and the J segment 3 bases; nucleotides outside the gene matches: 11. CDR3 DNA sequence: TGTGCTGCGTGGGATATCAGCATTTATTATAAGAAACTCTTT. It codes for CAAWDISIYYKKLF.

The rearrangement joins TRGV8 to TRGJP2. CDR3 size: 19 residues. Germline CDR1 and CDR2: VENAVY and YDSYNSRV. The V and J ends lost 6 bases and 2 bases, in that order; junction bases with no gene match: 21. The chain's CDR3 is CATWIGANNSPSSDWIKTF. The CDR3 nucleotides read TGTGCCACCTGGATAGGCGCTAACAACTCTCCAAGTAGTGATTGGATCAAGACGTTT.

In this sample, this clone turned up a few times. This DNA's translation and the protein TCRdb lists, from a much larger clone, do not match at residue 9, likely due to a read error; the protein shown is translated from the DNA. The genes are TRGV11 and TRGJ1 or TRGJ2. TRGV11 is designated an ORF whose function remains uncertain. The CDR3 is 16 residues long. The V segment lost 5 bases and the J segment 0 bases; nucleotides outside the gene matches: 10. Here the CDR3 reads CACWIIRRSNYYKKLF. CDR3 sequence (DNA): TGTGCCTGCTGGATTATCCGGCGGTCGAATTATTATAAGAAACTCTTT.

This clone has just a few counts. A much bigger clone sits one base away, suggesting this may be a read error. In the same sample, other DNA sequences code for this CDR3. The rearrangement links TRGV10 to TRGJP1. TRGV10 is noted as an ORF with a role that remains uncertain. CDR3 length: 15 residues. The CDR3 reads CAAWAGYTTGWFKIF. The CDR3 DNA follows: TGTGCTGCGTGGGCGGGATATACCACTGGTTGGTTCAAGATATTC.

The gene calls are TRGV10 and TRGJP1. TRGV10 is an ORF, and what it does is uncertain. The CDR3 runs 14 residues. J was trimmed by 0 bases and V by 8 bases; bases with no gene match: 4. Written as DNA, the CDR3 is TGTGCTGCGTGGAGTTATACCACTGGTTGGTTCAAGATATTT. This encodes CAAWSYTTGWFKIF.

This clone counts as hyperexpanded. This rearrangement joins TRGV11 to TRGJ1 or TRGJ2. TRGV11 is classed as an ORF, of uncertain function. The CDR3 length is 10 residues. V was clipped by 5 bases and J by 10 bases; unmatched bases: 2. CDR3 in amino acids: CACWIIKKLF. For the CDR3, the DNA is TGTGCCTGCTGGATTATAAAGAAACTCTTT.

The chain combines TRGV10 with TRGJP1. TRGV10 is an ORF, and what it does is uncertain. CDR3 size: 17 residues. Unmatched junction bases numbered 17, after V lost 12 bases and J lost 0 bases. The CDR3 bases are TGTGCTGCCGTGGGATTATCGTCGGATACCACTGGTTGGTTCAAGATATTT. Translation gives CAAVGLSSDTTGWFKIF.

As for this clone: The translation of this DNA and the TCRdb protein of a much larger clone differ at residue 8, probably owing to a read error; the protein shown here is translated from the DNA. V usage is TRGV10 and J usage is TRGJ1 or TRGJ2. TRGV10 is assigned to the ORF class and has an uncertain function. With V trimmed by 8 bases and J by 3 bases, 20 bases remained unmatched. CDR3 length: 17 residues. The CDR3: CAAWDYSLIEGYYKKLF. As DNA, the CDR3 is TGTGCTGCGTGGGATTATTCCCTTATCGAAGGTTATTATAAGAAACTCTTT.

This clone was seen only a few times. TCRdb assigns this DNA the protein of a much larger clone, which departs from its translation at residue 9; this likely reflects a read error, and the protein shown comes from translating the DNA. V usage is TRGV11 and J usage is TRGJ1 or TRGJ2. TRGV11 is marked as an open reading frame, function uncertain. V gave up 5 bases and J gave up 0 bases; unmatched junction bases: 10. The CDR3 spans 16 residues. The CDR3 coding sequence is TGTGCCTGCTGGATTATCCGGCGGCTGAATTATTATAAGAAACTCTTT. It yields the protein CACWIIRRLNYYKKLF.